This note documents a single T cell receptor (beta chain) sequence. The sample originates from a study of OX40 agonist ivuxolimab in advanced cancers. The ends were cut back, 5 bases at V and 0 bases at J, with 10 bases in the middle. Germline-derived CDR1 and CDR2 are SQVTM and ANQGSEA. The CDR3 sequence is 13 residues long. The repertoire was sequenced with immunoSEQ multiplex PCR; TCRdb's copy has only in-frame clones and lacks some. The sample holds around 90,000 clones, about 90% seen once. This specimen was CD4+ or CD8+ T cells sorted from blood, taken in a trial of the OX40 agonist ivuxolimab. The V and J genes are TRBV29-1 and TRBJ1-1; no reliable D call. This TCR derives from an adult with an advanced solid tumor such as melanoma, head and neck, liver or kidney cancer. The CDR3 DNA is TGCAGCGTTCGCAGGACGGTGAACACTGAAGCTTTCTTT. It codes for CSVRRTVNTEAFF.